This T cell receptor (beta chain) was observed in a study of cytomegalovirus exposure and HLA in healthy donors (dated by TCRdb to 2015 to 2018). For the study in its entirety: In an earlier analysis of under 750 of the donors, approximately 260 Gb of sequence data and 90 million to 120 million unique TCR beta sequences from 180 million or so T cells were reported. An early release that covered fewer than 800 HLA-typed donors contained around 330 gigabases of sequencing data and about 84 million unique TCR sequences. The genetic ancestry cluster associated with self-reported Caucasian donors included 81% of the approximately 410 genotyped donors. The aim of the study was to test whether cataloging public T cell receptors could identify signatures of past pathogen exposure. The study profiled the T cell repertoires of more than 500 subjects by immunosequencing and related them to cytomegalovirus serostatus. A separate validation cohort of roughly 130 different subjects was used in addition to the 666-subject first cohort. To predict cytomegalovirus infection status, the study combined high-throughput TCR immunosequencing, statistical association of individual TCRs with disease status, and machine learning. In a later analysis, previously published TCR beta repertoires from 666 donors were re-analyzed and high-resolution HLA genotyping was added so that TCR occurrence patterns could be studied. In the later analysis, no new phenotypic data were used to find candidate immune exposures; instead, reliance was placed on TCR beta sequences and their occurrence across donors. In an earlier analysis of 587 of the donors, high-throughput TCR beta sequencing was used to judge whether each TCR beta V gene segment behaved as functional or pseudogenic. Donor age, sex, ethnicity and CMV serostatus were collected together with the repertoire data. A later genetic analysis used genome-wide SNP genotypes for about 55% of the 666 donors, treating that subset as a discovery cohort. Every repertoire in the discovery cohort had been generated on one and the same sequencing platform. Both class I and class II loci were covered by HLA typing, at four-digit resolution. The number of typed donors differed by locus: 629-630 for A, B, C, DRB1 and DQB1; some 540 for DQA1; some 610 for DPA1; and roughly 490 for DPB1. Because of strong linkage in the cohort, roughly five DR-DQ haplotypes were treated as single units for association and clustering. On average, about 200,000 unique TCR beta nucleotide sequences were sequenced per donor among more than 350 genotyped donors of the cohort, with around 19% of those sequences being non-productive. The study at large found these results: Several of the top co-occurrence clusters appeared to be linked to parvovirus B19, influenza, CMV and Epstein-Barr virus, according to a later analysis. A few of the identified cytomegalovirus-associated TCR beta chains were confirmed in vitro to be specific for cytomegalovirus antigens. The cohort was sequenced for TCR beta chains only, and without alpha or paired-chain data the features that could be detected were limited. Linkage disequilibrium might explain the correlated functional status among segregating V segments, but an unknown experimental factor could not be ruled out. Specific HLA alleles were associated with more than 15,000 TCR beta sequences at a false discovery rate of 0.05 in a later analysis. A later analysis found that most CMV-associated TCR beta chains appeared HLA-restricted, with HLA associations seemingly driven largely by CMV exposure. A later analysis found that HLA-associated TCR beta chains were more clonally expanded and had lower generation probabilities than equally common non-associated chains. Because counts were too low, around 17 rarely observed V segments, including chromosome 9 orphons, were left out of the earlier analysis of some 640 of the donors. A later analysis found that TCR association rates varied across HLA loci, with DRB1 alleles showing the most associated TCRs and HLA-C alleles the fewest. The only immune exposure information available for the cohort was CMV serostatus. Because some donors lacked HLA typing at each locus, the association tests relied only on the typed subset. A further reported finding was that TCR beta sequences accurately predicted the HLA-A and HLA-B alleles for most subjects in the first cohort. Assigning TCR associations to individual alleles was difficult when HLA alleles, especially DR and DQ, strongly co-occurred. Because the 87-base-pair reads could not distinguish some IMGT-functional V segments, including TRBV6-2 and TRBV6-3, those segments were excluded. The classifier was reported to diagnose cytomegalovirus status with high specificity and sensitivity in both the original cohort and the validation cohort. V-gene and J-gene trimming of TCR beta chains was associated with a missense DCLRE1C variant in a later genetic analysis, and the association was replicated in an independent cohort. Broadly in line with IMGT annotations, most TCR beta V segments showed up in productive rearrangements about 90% or about 30% of the time in an earlier analysis of roughly 590 of the donors. Sequencing depth was assumed to be roughly uniform across donors in the presence/absence analyses, though that assumption may not hold. In a later genetic analysis, fewer N-insertions in productive TCRs were reported among donors in an Asian-associated ancestry cluster than the approximately 710-donor mean. In the study, approximately 160 TCR beta chains were listed as associated with cytomegalovirus. Most TCR sequences were observed very rarely across donors, whereas some public TCRs were present in many individuals. A group of highly shared sequence variants was considered likely to be a technical artifact of the sequencing pipeline. The authors suggested that the approach could potentially be generalized to other disease states and immunological phenotypes.

On this clone: Its antigen has not been determined. No clone much larger than this one lies a single base away; base qualities are absent.

A distance of 10 bases separates the germline ends of V and J, which lose 0 bases and 8 bases respectively. The germline V gene yields LGHNA for CDR1 and YSLEER for CDR2. The CDR3 goes from the cysteine to the phenylalanine over 14 residues. Only CDR3 DNA is held: 42 bases, read in frame from base 1. The library was built by means of the immunoSEQ multiplex PCR assay. For the multiplex PCR, a mixture combining 60 forward primers for TCR Vbeta segments and 13 reverse primers for TCR Jbeta segments was used. Amplification of the CDR3 region of rearranged TCR beta genes was performed with a multiplex PCR assay on genomic DNA. Amplified TCR beta libraries were sequenced as 87-base-pair reads on the Illumina HiSeq System. Per the source publication's procedure: Across the 670 or so repertoires, a later analysis counted approximately 83 million unique TCR beta chains, around 10 million of which were shared by at least two donors. Raw reads were error-corrected and collapsed into unique sequences by a nearest-neighbor algorithm in which closely related sequences were merged to remove PCR and sequencing errors. V, D and J gene segments were assigned by aligning CDR3 sequences to IMGT reference sequences. For a sequence to be retained, at least a six-nucleotide match to both a V gene segment and a J gene segment was required. A rearrangement was called productive if the CDR3 had no stop codons and remained in frame with V and J, and every other rearrangement was called non-productive. CDR3 was defined by IMGT convention, running from the second conserved V-encoded cysteine to the conserved J-encoded phenylalanine. In an earlier analysis of more than 550 of the donors, sequences lacking an unambiguous match to a single V gene segment were excluded. In an earlier analysis of about 590 of the donors, a V segment was called functional when productive rearrangements were above 56.7%, and segregating when the standard deviation between donors exceeded 5%. To diagnose cytomegalovirus status from the catalog of TCR beta chain sequences, a statistical classification framework was built. V and J gene assignment, in a later analysis, came from comparing TCR nucleotide sequences with IMGT/GENE-DB human TR gene sequences. A later analysis assigned CDR3 sequences and most-parsimonious VDJ recombination scenarios with the TCRdist pipeline. In a later analysis, every TCR beta chain was defined by the combination of its CDR3 amino acid sequence and its V-gene family, and reads without a unique V-gene family were dropped. As a way to deal with suspected cross-contamination and a sequencing artifact, a later analysis dropped over 550 nucleotide sequences that were highly shared and had low generation probability. In a later analysis, a clonal expansion index was calculated for each public chain from normalized within-repertoire ranks of inferred template counts. In a later analysis, generation probabilities were computed using a VDJ recombination model fitted to out-of-frame rearrangements, and the results were checked against IGoR. In a later analysis, hypergeometric tests were used to score TCR-TCR, TCR-HLA and TCR-CMV co-occurrence, with a repertoire-size bias correction applied to TCR pairs. False discovery rates were estimated in a later analysis by permuting HLA or CMV assignments 20 times. In a later analysis, co-occurring TCRs were grouped using DBSCAN, and TCRdist sequence similarity was added for clustering within HLA-allele-positive subsets. Repertoires with fewer than 30,000 or more than 120,000 public chains were left out of co-occurrence clustering, as were about five repertoires with anomalous nucleotide sharing. TCRdb holds this immuneACCESS table with in-frame rearrangements only. Some clones are missing; in checked studies, unresolved V genes explain under half, and the rest has no known cause. The V and J calls and clone size were taken over from that table, and D and trimming were inferred from the DNA. This sample is represented by roughly 120,000 clones; 79% of them were singletons. The top ten clonotypes cover approximately 4% of the sample.

In total, around 600 healthy bone marrow donors made up the cohort. At the time of sampling, every cohort member was nominally healthy, though immune exposures that went unrecorded were likely present. The donor was CMV seropositive and belonged to the group of some 290 seropositive cohort members. A peripheral blood sample was collected from each donor, and TCR beta sequencing was performed on peripheral blood mononuclear cells. The Qiagen DNeasy Blood Extraction Kit was used to extract genomic DNA from the blood cell samples. The sequenced material came from PBMCs. The chain uses TRBV4-3 and TRBJ1-4; possibly the D gene is TRBD1, per 5 matching bases. The clonotype originates from a man aged 25 to 40 in good health and CMV-seropositive. The DNA reads TGCGCCAGCAGCCAAGATGTTCGGGGGGAAAAACTGTTTTTT. It translates to CASSQDVRGEKLFF.